This TCR beta chain was sequenced for a study of tumor-infiltrating lymphocytes in primary liver carcinoma. Study-wide background: The five patients, who were men and women, ranged in age from 30 to 69 years.

The input was 500 ng total RNA; TCR beta cDNA was made from it with a constant-region primer. Sequencing libraries for TCR beta derived from three nested multiplex PCR rounds that used slightly modified ARM-PCR. A C-beta reverse primer was combined with TRBV1-TRBV30 forward primers in the first two PCR rounds, and each round had 10 cycles. TCRdb reanalysed the multiplex PCR reads using MiXCR and keeps one entry per CDR3 protein. The sample holds approximately 320,000 distinct CDR3 sequences, about three fifths seen once. The CDR3 totals 13 residues. The ends lost 11 bases at V and 2 bases at J; junction bases unmatched: 5. The researchers obtained blood RNA from unsorted whole blood and also extracted germline DNA. Whole-study results and caveats: The difference in top-250-clone fraction between tumors and blood was significant, favoring tumors (p = 0.039). The study found tumor-adjacent and tumor-blood pairs overlapped less than tumor region pairs.

Concerning this clonotype itself: Its antigen is unidentified. This may come from a read error, since a much larger clone is one base off.

Specimen: peripheral blood. The source of this sequence is a woman in her 30s with primary liver carcinoma and hepatitis B virus infection. The chain employs TRBV12-3 or TRBV12-4 and TRBJ2-1, with 8 bases aligning to TRBD2. CDR3 coding DNA: TGTGCCGTAGAGCGGGAGCCCTACAATGAGCAGTTCTTC. It yields the protein CAVEREPYNEQFF.